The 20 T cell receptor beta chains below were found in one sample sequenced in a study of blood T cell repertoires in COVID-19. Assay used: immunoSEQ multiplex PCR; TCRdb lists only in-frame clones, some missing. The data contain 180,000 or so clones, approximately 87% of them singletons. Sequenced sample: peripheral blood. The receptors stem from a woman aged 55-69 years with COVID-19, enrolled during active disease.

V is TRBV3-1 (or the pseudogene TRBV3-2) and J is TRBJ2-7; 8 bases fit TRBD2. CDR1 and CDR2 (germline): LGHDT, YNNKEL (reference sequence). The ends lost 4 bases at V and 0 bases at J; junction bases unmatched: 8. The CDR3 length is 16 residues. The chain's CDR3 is CASSLPGGGSSYEQYF. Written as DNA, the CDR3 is TGTGCCAGCAGCCTCCCCGGGGGGGGTAGCTCCTACGAGCAGTACTTC.

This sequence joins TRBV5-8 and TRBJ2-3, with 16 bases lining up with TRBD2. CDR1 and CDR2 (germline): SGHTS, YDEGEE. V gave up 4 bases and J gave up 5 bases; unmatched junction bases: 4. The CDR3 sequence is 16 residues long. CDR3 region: CASSPGLAGGIDTQYF. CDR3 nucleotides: TGTGCCAGCAGCCCGGGACTAGCGGGAGGGATAGATACGCAGTATTTT.

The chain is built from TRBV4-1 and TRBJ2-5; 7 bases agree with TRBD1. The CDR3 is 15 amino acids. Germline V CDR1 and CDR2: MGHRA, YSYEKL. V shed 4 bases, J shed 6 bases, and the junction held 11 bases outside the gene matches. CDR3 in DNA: TGCGCCAGCAGCCCCTCTGTAGGGGGCTCAAAGACCCAGTACTTC. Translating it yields CASSPSVGGSKTQYF.

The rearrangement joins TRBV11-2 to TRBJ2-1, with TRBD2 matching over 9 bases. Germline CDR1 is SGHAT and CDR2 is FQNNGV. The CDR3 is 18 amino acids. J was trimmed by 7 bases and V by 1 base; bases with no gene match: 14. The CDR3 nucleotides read TGTGCCAGCAGCTTAGGTCCTTGGCGGGAGGGCCGAGTTAATGAGCAGTTCTTC. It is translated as CASSLGPWREGRVNEQFF.

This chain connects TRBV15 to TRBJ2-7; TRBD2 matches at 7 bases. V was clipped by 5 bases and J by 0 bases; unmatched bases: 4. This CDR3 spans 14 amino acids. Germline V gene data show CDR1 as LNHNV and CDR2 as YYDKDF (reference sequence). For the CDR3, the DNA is TGTGCCACCAGCCCGCGGGGGAGCTCCTACGAGCAGTACTTC. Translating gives CATSPRGSSYEQYF. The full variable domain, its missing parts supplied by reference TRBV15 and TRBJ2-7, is DAMVIQNPRYQVTQFGKPVTLSCSQTLNHNVMYWYQQKSSQAPKLLFHYYDKDFNNEADTPDNFQSRRPNTSFCFLDIRSPGLGDTAMYLCATSPRGSSYEQYFGPGTRLTVT.

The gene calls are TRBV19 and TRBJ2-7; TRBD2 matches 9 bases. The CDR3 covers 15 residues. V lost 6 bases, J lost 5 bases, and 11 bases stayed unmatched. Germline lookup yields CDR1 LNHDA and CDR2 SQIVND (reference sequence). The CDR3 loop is CASSLGLAGIDEQYF. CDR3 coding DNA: TGTGCCAGTAGCCTCGGCCTAGCGGGAATCGACGAGCAGTACTTC.

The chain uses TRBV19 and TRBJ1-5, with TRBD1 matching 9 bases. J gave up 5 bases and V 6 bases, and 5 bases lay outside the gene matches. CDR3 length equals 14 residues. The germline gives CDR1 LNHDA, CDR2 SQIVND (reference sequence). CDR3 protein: CASRMTGGDQPQHF. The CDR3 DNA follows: TGTGCCAGTAGGATGACAGGGGGTGATCAGCCCCAGCATTTT.

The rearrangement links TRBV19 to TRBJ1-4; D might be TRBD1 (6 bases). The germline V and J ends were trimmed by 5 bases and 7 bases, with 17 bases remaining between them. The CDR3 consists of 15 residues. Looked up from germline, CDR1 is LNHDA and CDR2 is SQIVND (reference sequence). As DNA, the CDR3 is TGTGCCAGTAGTTCACCGGGGGGCGCATCTGAAAAACTGTTTTTT. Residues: CASSSPGGASEKLFF.

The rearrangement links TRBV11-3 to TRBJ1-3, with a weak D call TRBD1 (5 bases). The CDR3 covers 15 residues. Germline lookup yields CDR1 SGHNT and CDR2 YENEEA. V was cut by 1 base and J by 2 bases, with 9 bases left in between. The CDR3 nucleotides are TGTGCCAGCAGCTTAGTAGCAGGGACTGGAAACACCATATATTTT. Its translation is CASSLVAGTGNTIYF.

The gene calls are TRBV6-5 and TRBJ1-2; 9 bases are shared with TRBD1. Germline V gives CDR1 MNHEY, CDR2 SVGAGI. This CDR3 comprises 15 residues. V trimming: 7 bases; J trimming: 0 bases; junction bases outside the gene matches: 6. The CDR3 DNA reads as TGTGCCAGCAAGCGACAGGGGGAACCTAACTATGGCTACACCTTC. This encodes CASKRQGEPNYGYTF.

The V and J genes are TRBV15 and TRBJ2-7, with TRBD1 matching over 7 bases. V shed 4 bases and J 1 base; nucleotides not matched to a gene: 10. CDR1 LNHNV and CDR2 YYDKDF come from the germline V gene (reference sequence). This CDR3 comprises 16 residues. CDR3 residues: CATSTKQGSLSYEQYF. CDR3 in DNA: TGTGCCACCAGCACGAAACAGGGGTCCCTATCCTACGAGCAGTACTTC.

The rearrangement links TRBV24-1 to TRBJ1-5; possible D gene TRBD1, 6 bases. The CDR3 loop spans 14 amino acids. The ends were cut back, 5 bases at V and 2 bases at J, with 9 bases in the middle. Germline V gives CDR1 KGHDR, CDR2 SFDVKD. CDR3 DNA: TGTGCCACCAGTGCGACAGGTCGCAATCAGCCCCAGCATTTT. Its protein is CATSATGRNQPQHF.

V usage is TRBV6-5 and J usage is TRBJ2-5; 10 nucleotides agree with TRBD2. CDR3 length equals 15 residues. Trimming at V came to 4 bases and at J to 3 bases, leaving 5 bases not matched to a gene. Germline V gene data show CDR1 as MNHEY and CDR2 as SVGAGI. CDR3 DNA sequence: TGTGCCAGCAGTTCCCTAGCGGGAGTGGAAGAGACCCAGTACTTC. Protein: CASSSLAGVEETQYF.

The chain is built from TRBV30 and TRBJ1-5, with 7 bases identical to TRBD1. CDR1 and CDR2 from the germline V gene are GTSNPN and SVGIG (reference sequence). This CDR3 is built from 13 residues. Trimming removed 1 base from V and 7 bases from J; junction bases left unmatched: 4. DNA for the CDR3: TGTGCCTGGAGTGGAGGGGGCGAGCAGCCCCAGCATTTT. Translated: CAWSGGGEQPQHF.

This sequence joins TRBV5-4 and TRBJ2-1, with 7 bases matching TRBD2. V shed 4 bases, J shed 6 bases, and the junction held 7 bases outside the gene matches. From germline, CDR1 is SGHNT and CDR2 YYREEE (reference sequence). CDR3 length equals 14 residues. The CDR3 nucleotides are TGTGCCAGCAGCCGCCGGGACTATTCCAATGAGCAGTTCTTC. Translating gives CASSRRDYSNEQFF. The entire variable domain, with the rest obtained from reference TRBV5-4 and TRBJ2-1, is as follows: ETGVTQSPTHLIKTRGQQVTLRCSSQSGHNTVSWYQQALGQGPQFIFQYYREEENGRGNFPPRFSGLQFPNYSSELNVNALELDDSALYLCASSRRDYSNEQFFGPGTRLTVL.

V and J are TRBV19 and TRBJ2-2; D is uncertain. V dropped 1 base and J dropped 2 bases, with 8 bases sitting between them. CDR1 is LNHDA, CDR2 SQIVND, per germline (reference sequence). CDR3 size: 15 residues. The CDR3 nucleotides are TGTGCCAGTAGTATAGCCGAGCTTAACACCGGGGAGCTGTTTTTT. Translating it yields CASSIAELNTGELFF.

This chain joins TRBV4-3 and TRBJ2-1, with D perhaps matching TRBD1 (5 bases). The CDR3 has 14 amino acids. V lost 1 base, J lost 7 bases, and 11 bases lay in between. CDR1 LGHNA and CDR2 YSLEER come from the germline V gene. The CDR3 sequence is CASSQGRQYNEQFF. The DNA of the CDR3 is TGCGCCAGCAGCCAAGGGCGACAGTATAATGAGCAGTTCTTC.

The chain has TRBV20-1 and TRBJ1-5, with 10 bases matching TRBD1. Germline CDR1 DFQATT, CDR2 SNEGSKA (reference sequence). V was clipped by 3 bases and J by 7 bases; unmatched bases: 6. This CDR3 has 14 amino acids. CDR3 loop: CSASHGQGEQPQHF. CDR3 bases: TGCAGTGCTAGTCACGGACAGGGGGAACAGCCCCAGCATTTT.

CDR3: CASRDGTGDNQPQHF. Written as DNA, the CDR3 is TGCGCCAGCAGGGACGGGACAGGGGACAATCAGCCCCAGCATTTT. V is TRBV5-1 and J is TRBJ1-5, with 10 bases fitting TRBD1. V lost 5 bases, J lost 3 bases, and 5 bases stayed unmatched. CDR1 is SGHRS, CDR2 YFSETQ, per germline. The CDR3 is made up of 15 amino acids.

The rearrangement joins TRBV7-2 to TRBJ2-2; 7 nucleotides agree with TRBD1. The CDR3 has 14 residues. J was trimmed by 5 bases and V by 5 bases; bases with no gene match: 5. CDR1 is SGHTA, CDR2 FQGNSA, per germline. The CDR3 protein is CASSLNRGTGELFF. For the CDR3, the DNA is TGTGCCAGCAGCCTAAACAGGGGAACCGGGGAGCTGTTTTTT.